A single sample gave rise to the 3 T cell receptor beta chains below, sequenced in a study of cytomegalovirus exposure and HLA in healthy donors. PCR employed 60 Vbeta and 13 Jbeta primers. Using immunoSEQ multiplex PCR, the repertoire was profiled, and TCRdb retains in-frame clones only, with some absent. This table holds 110,000 to 150,000 clones, 60% to 75% found once. The sequencing sample was made of PBMCs. The receptor set was obtained from a man aged 25-45 years in good health and CMV-seronegative.

In its sample, this clone was seen once. This CDR3 is also generated by other DNA sequences in the sample. J is TRBJ1-5 and V is TRBV6-6, with TRBD1 identical over 8 bases. This CDR3 is 15 amino acids long. With V trimmed by 2 bases and J by 6 bases, 6 bases remained unmatched. Germline V gives CDR1 MNHNY, CDR2 SVGAGI (reference sequence). In DNA, the CDR3 is TGTGCCAGCAGTTACGGTGGACAGGGAGGTCAGCCCCAGCATTTT. It is translated as CASSYGGQGGQPQHF.

This clone was observed a single time. V is TRBV6-5 and J is TRBJ1-5; possible D gene TRBD1, 6 bases. This CDR3 is 14 amino acids long. In germline, CDR1 is MNHEY, CDR2 SVGAGI. The ends were cut back, 5 bases at V and 3 bases at J, with 11 bases in the middle. The CDR3 DNA follows: TGTGCCAGCAGTACAGGGAGTCCCAATCAGCCCCAGCATTTT. This encodes CASSTGSPNQPQHF.

This clone was recorded only once. This chain connects TRBV7-9 to TRBJ2-3; tentatively, D is TRBD2 (6 bases). There are 12 residues in the CDR3. CDR1 and CDR2 from the germline V gene are SEHNR and FQNEAQ (reference sequence). V lost 5 bases to trimming and J lost 12 bases, with 15 bases between them. The chain's CDR3 is CASSGGTDSQYF. CDR3 in DNA: TGTGCCAGCAGCGGCGGGACGGATAGTCAGTATTTT.